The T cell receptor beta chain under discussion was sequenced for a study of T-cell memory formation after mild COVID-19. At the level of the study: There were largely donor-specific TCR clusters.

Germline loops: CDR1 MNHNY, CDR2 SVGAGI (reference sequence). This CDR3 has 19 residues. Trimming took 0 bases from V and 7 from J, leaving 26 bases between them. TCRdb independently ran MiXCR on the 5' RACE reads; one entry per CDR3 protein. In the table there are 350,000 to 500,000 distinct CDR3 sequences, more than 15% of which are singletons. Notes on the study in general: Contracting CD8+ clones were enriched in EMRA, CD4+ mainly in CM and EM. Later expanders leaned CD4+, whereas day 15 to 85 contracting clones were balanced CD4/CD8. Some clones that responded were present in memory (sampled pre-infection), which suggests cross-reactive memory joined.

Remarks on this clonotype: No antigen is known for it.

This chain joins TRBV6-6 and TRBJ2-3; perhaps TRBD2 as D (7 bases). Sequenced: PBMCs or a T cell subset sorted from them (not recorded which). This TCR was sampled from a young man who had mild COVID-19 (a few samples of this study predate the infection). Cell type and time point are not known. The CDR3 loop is CASSYSGGGALYRPNTQYF. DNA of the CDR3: TGTGCCAGCAGTTACTCAGGTGGGGGGGCTTTGTACCGGCCGAATACGCAGTATTTT.